This entry lists 2 T cell receptor beta chains sequenced from one sample in a study of blood T cells in healthy people across ages. Together with a sample-barcoded 5' primer, a J-beta primer mix was included in a second PCR lasting roughly 6 to 12 cycles. Each CDR3 protein gets one entry after TCRdb re-called the 5' RACE reads with MiXCR. The data hold around 990,000 distinct CDR3 sequences, with about 23% observed a single time. The same sample was also used in a study of T cells of mothers and their children.

Sequencing input: blood. The receptors were sampled from a girl aged 2 to 9 in good health.

The chain carries TRBV9 and TRBJ2-5, with 15 bases matching TRBD2. The J call may be faulty, since TRBJ2-1 better matches the DNA end. This CDR3 contains 14 residues. From germline, CDR1 is SGDLS and CDR2 YYNGEE. The CDR3 nucleotides are TGTGCCAGCAGCGTAGAGGGACTAGCGGGGGGACAGTTCTTC. Translating it yields CASSVEGLAGGQFF.

The chain carries TRBV29-1 and TRBJ1-2; 7 nucleotides line up with TRBD1. Germline trimming cut 6 bases from V and 1 base from J; bases unmatched to any gene: 5. CDR1 and CDR2 from the germline V gene are SQVTM and ANQGSEA. The CDR3 is made up of 13 amino acids. The CDR3 DNA is TGCAGCGTCGGGGACAGCCGTAACTATGGCTACACCTTC. This codes for CSVGDSRNYGYTF.